The 4 T cell receptor beta chains given below trace back to one sample, sequenced in a study of T cell clonotyping in hematopoietic cell transplantation. Profiling relied on immunoSEQ multiplex PCR, and the TCRdb table lists in-frame clones only, not all of them. Of tens of thousands of clones in the sample, around 95% were seen once. The sequenced sample consisted of peripheral blood mononuclear cells. These receptor sequences come from a man aged 25-45 years in good health. Some clones in this sample may be carry-over from other donors' samples.

This sequence joins TRBV29-1 and TRBJ1-1; the match to TRBD1 covers 8 bases. The CDR3 covers 12 residues. Germline V lookup: CDR1 SQVTM, CDR2 ANQGSEA. J was trimmed by 3 bases and V by 4 bases; bases with no gene match: 1. CDR3 region: CSVGQGYTEAFF. The CDR3 coding sequence is TGCAGCGTTGGACAGGGGTACACTGAAGCTTTCTTT.

This chain uses TRBV7-2 with TRBJ2-2; a possible D gene is TRBD2 (5 bases). The V gene lost 1 base and the J gene lost 4 bases, with 13 bases spanning the gap. This CDR3 comprises 16 residues. Germline V gene lookup returns CDR1 SGHTA and CDR2 FQGNSA. CDR3 coding DNA: TGTGCCAGCAGCTTAGTAGAGTCGGGGTCCACCGGGGAGCTGTTTTTT. Translated, it gives CASSLVESGSTGELFF.

This chain joins TRBV5-4 and TRBJ2-1; a possible D gene is TRBD1 (5 bases). From germline, CDR1 is SGHNT and CDR2 YYREEE (reference sequence). The V end was cut by 9 bases, the J end by 6 bases, with 16 bases between. This CDR3 has 13 amino acids. CDR3 residues: CATQPQGTNEQFF. The DNA of the CDR3 is TGTGCCACACAACCCCAGGGTACCAATGAGCAGTTCTTC.

This chain uses TRBV7-3 with TRBJ2-7, with unresolved D. The CDR3 contains 12 residues. Trimming took off 0 bases at V and 6 bases at J, with 6 bases between the two ends. Germline V gene sequence: CDR1 SGHTA, CDR2 FQGTGA. Here the CDR3 reads CASSLTGVEQYF. In nucleotides, the CDR3 is TGTGCCAGCAGCTTAACTGGGGTCGAGCAGTACTTC.